The clone carrying this T cell receptor (beta chain) was observed many times. Its antigen is not known. This sample stems from a study of CD8 T cells in ankylosing spondylitis. The study's findings and limits: Disease-associated clones were CD8+ and fairly uncommon in peripheral blood. For ankylosing spondylitis blood, a TCR beta motif of several highly homologous variants appeared characteristic. Reported data indicate significant enrichment of disease-linked clones within matched ankylosing spondylitis synovial fluid. Reports of some motif variants in reactive arthritis synovial fluid and blood predate this one.

This CDR3 has 14 residues. V lost 0 bases and J lost 0, with 3 bases in between. Germline V lookup: CDR1 LGHNA, CDR2 YNFKEQ. Via MiXCR, TCRdb re-called the 5' RACE reads, giving one row per CDR3 protein. This table has 150,000 to 200,000 distinct CDR3 sequences, just over 9.5% appearing once. This TCR was recovered from a female donor with ankylosing spondylitis or in good health (not recorded which). Sequencing input: blood, either unsorted or a sorted T cell fraction (not recorded which). The chain links TRBV4-2 to TRBJ1-3; D is unclear. In DNA form, the CDR3 reads TGTGCCAGCAGCCAAGACAGCTCTGGAAACACCATATATTTT. It codes for CASSQDSSGNTIYF.